Sequencing of this T cell receptor (beta chain) was carried out in a study of shared clonotypes between healthy human individuals. V lost 0 bases to trimming and J lost 2 bases; unmatched junction nucleotides: 4. Germline CDR1 SGHRS, CDR2 YFSETQ. The CDR3 extends over 15 amino acids. Points from the study as a whole: Non-shared clonotypes were found to have lower generation probabilities than the clonotypes that were shared by all four of the sorted-subset donors.

What CD8 memory combined were CD45RO+ cells and CCR7-negative CD45RA+ TemRA cells. As to this clone: As yet, its antigen is unknown.

TCRdb's table, derived via immunoSEQ multiplex PCR, lists solely in-frame clones and lacks some. Here the sample spans roughly 380,000 clones, approximately 97% being singletons. This chain uses TRBV5-1 with TRBJ2-7; 8 nucleotides line up with TRBD1. Sequencing was performed on memory CD8+ T cells sorted from blood. The subset denotes: CD45RO+ cells pooled with CCR7-negative TemRA cells. This receptor was identified in a young man in good health. CDR3 DNA: TGCGCCAGCAGCTTGGAATGGACAGGGCCCTACGAGCAGTACTTC. The encoded protein is CASSLEWTGPYEQYF.